The clone carrying this T cell receptor (beta chain) showed up just a few times. The antigen remains undetermined. Assay: immunoSEQ multiplex PCR; the TCRdb copy retains only in-frame clones and omits some. The sample includes roughly 98,000 clones, over 75% of them seen just once. The data were taken from a study of cytomegalovirus exposure and HLA in healthy donors. Study-wide results and caveats: A few CMV-associated chains were confirmed in vitro to be specific for CMV antigens. Subsequent analysis of the 95 to 150 validation repertoires found a tendency for first-cohort TCR clusters to co-occur. There were about 160 TCR beta chains listed as cytomegalovirus-associated.

Sequenced sample: PBMCs. This receptor was taken from a man aged 18 to 29 in good health and CMV-seropositive.

DNA of the CDR3: TGTGCCAGCAGTTACCTCCGGAGTACTGAAGCTTTCTTT. Translating it yields CASSYLRSTEAFF. This chain uses TRBV6-5 with TRBJ1-1; D remains unclear. Deletions cut 2 bases from V and 5 bases from J, with 9 bases between. This CDR3 region has 13 residues. Germline assignment: CDR1 MNHEY and CDR2 SVGAGI.